Shown below are 26 T cell receptor beta chains from a single sample sequenced in a study of blood T cell repertoires in COVID-19 (dated by TCRdb to 2020 to 2022). The library was produced with the immunoSEQ multiplex PCR assay. TCRdb retrieved this table from immuneACCESS and kept in-frame rearrangements only. Not all clones are present; in checked studies, unresolved V genes account for under half, and no reason is known for the remainder. For this sample there are 310,000 or so clones; more than 75% appear just once. In total, the top ten clones hold roughly 1.3% of the sample. The sample consisted of peripheral blood. The receptors stem from a man between 65 and 85 years old with acute or convalescent COVID-19.

The J gene is TRBJ1-5, the V gene TRBV7-2; 7 bases map to TRBD1. Unmatched junction bases numbered 5, after V lost 5 bases and J lost 4 bases. CDR1 and CDR2 (germline): SGHTA, FQGNSA. CDR3 length: 14 residues. The CDR3 nucleotides read TGTGCCAGCAGCAACAGGGGCGGGAATCAGCCCCAGCATTTT. It encodes CASSNRGGNQPQHF.

The rearrangement joins TRBV19 to TRBJ2-7; 12 positions match TRBD2. The length of the CDR3 is 17 residues. Germline CDR1 and CDR2: LNHDA and SQIVND (reference sequence). The J segment lost 4 bases and the V segment lost 3 bases, leaving 10 bases of the junction unmatched. CDR3 sequence: CASSMESGTSGFYEQYF. In DNA form, the CDR3 reads TGTGCCAGTAGTATGGAGTCCGGGACTAGCGGGTTTTACGAGCAGTACTTC.

CDR3 DNA sequence: TGTGCCAGCAGGGGACAGGACACAGATACGCAGTATTTT. Its translation: CASRGQDTDTQYF. The rearrangement joins TRBV6-6 to TRBJ2-3; TRBD1 matches 8 bases. J was trimmed by 2 bases and V by 6 bases; bases with no gene match: 1. Germline lookup yields CDR1 MNHNY and CDR2 SVGAGI (reference sequence). CDR3 size: 13 residues.

The chain recombines TRBV7-2 with TRBJ1-5; unclear D gene. Germline V gene sequence: CDR1 SGHTA, CDR2 FQGNSA. CDR3 size: 14 residues. Deletions cut 5 bases from V and 2 bases from J, with 10 bases between. This CDR3 is CASSAGSGNQPQHF. The CDR3 DNA reads TGTGCCAGCAGCGCGGGTTCGGGCAATCAGCCCCAGCATTTT.

This sequence joins TRBV11-2 and TRBJ2-1; a possible D gene is TRBD1 (5 bases). V lost 3 bases to trimming and J lost 6 bases, with 6 bases between them. This CDR3 has 12 residues. Germline CDR1 is SGHAT and CDR2 is FQNNGV. CDR3 loop: CASSFRGNEQFF. CDR3 DNA sequence: TGTGCCAGCAGCTTTAGGGGCAATGAGCAGTTCTTC.

This clone has at least ten counts. The V call is TRBV6-6, the J call TRBJ1-1; 7 bases fit TRBD1. CDR3 size: 14 residues. Trimming at V came to 4 bases and at J to 2 bases, leaving 4 bases not matched to a gene. From germline, CDR1 is MNHNY and CDR2 SVGAGI (reference sequence). The CDR3 DNA reads TGTGCCAGCAGTTCAGGGGGGTTCAACACTGAAGCTTTCTTT. Amino acids: CASSSGGFNTEAFF.

The V and J genes are TRBV5-1 and TRBJ2-7, with TRBD2 matching 7 bases. The CDR3 sequence is 15 residues long. Per germline, CDR1 SGHRS and CDR2 YFSETQ. Trimming took 10 bases from V and 2 from J; bases not matched to a gene: 15. The CDR3 region has the DNA TGCGCCTCCCAGGTTAATGCGGGAGCGGCCTACGAGCAGTACTTC. Its protein is CASQVNAGAAYEQYF.

This chain joins TRBV21-1 and TRBJ2-6; TRBD1 is the table's D call, not checked against the DNA. TRBV21-1 is labeled a pseudogene. The CDR3 has 24 residues. CDR3 residues: CASSNENTKQTKDRVESGANVLTF. DNA of the CDR3: TGTGCCAGCAGCAATGAAAATACTAAACAGACTAAGGACAGGGTAGAATCTGGGGCCAACGTCCTGACTTTC.

This clone has just one count. The chain combines TRBV7-9 with TRBJ1-1; a possible D gene is TRBD1 (5 bases). Per the germline V gene, CDR1 is SEHNR and CDR2 is FQNEAQ (reference sequence). CDR3 size: 14 residues. The ends were cut back, 5 bases at V and 2 bases at J, with 12 bases in the middle. DNA of the CDR3: TGTGCCAGCAGCACCCTGGGGGGTAACACTGAAGCTTTCTTT. It encodes CASSTLGGNTEAFF.

The chain couples TRBV19 to TRBJ1-3; D not certain. The germline V gene has CDR1 LNHDA and CDR2 SQIVND (reference sequence). V was clipped by 0 bases and J by 1 base, with 16 bases between them. The CDR3 is 18 amino acids. The CDR3 bases are TGTGCCAGTAGTATAGACGGCCAGGATTCCATTTCTGGAAACACCATATATTTT. Translating it yields CASSIDGQDSISGNTIYF.

V is TRBV11-1 and J is TRBJ2-7; 12 nucleotides match TRBD2. The CDR3 length is 15 residues. With V trimmed by 5 bases and J by 4 bases, 6 bases remained unmatched. Germline V gives CDR1 SGHAT, CDR2 FQDESV (reference sequence). CDR3 in amino acids: CASSDLAGGIYEQYF. CDR3 nucleotide sequence: TGTGCCAGCAGCGATCTAGCGGGGGGGATTTACGAGCAGTACTTC.

This clone showed up just a few times. The chain couples TRBV2 to TRBJ2-3, with 8 bases identical to TRBD2. The J segment lost 6 bases and the V segment lost 4 bases, leaving 0 bases of the junction unmatched. CDR1 and CDR2 from the germline V gene are SNHLY and FYNNEI. CDR3 length: 12 residues. The CDR3 nucleotides read TGTGCCAGCAGTGGCGGGAGGGATACGCAGTATTTT. Amino acid sequence: CASSGGRDTQYF.

J is TRBJ2-5 and V is TRBV19; TRBD1 is a possible D gene (7 bases). V was trimmed by 1 base and J by 4 bases, leaving 19 bases between them. The CDR3 runs to 17 residues. Per germline, CDR1 LNHDA and CDR2 SQIVND (reference sequence). This CDR3 reads CASSIGRLATGIETQYF. CDR3 in DNA: TGTGCCAGTAGTATAGGCCGTCTAGCGACAGGGATAGAGACCCAGTACTTC.

In regard to this clone: Other DNA variants within this sample encode the same CDR3. This chain connects TRBV29-1 to TRBJ2-3, with 13 bases that match TRBD2. Looked up from germline, CDR1 is SQVTM and CDR2 is ANQGSEA. The CDR3 is made up of 15 amino acids. V dropped 3 bases and J dropped 1; count of bases not matched to a gene: 1. The CDR3 sequence: CSVDGTSGGTDTQYF. The CDR3 region has the DNA TGCAGCGTTGACGGGACTAGCGGGGGCACAGATACGCAGTATTTT.

This chain uses TRBV10-2 with TRBJ1-4; D is unresolved. The CDR3 covers 14 residues. The V end was cut by 3 bases, the J end by 5 bases, with 10 bases between. Per germline, CDR1 WSHSY and CDR2 SAAADI. The CDR3 sequence: CASSDRQTNEKLFF. The CDR3 DNA follows: TGCGCCAGCAGTGACAGGCAGACAAATGAAAAACTGTTTTTT.

The chain recombines TRBV4-1 with TRBJ2-3; D might be TRBD2 (6 bases). The CDR3 is 15 residues long. The germline CDR1 and CDR2 sequences are MGHRA and YSYEKL. V lost 6 bases, J lost 2 bases, and 15 bases lay in between. CDR3 sequence (DNA): TGCGCCAGCAGGGACACCCAGGGACTCACAGATACGCAGTATTTT. Translating it yields CASRDTQGLTDTQYF.

The chain links TRBV5-5 to TRBJ1-5; 10 positions agree with TRBD1. CDR3 length: 15 amino acids. The junction had 4 bases not matched to a gene; V was cut back by 4 bases and J by 3 bases. Germline loops: CDR1 SGHKS, CDR2 YYEKEE (reference sequence). The CDR3 coding sequence is TGTGCCAGCAGCGAGGGGACAGGGGACAATCAGCCCCAGCATTTT. Protein sequence: CASSEGTGDNQPQHF.

The count of this clone is one. This chain links TRBV28 with TRBJ2-7; 9 nucleotides match TRBD1. The CDR3 has 14 amino acids. The germline V gene encodes CDR1 MDHEN and CDR2 SYDVKM. V gave up 6 bases and J gave up 4 bases; unmatched junction bases: 7. The CDR3 sequence is CASRLPGQGYEQYF. Written as DNA, the CDR3 is TGTGCCAGCAGACTACCGGGACAGGGATACGAGCAGTACTTC.

The chain carries TRBV5-1 and TRBJ2-7, with D perhaps TRBD2 (5 bases). Germline CDR1 reads SGHRS; CDR2 reads YFSETQ. This CDR3 has 15 residues. The germline V and J ends were trimmed by 0 bases and 3 bases, with 13 bases remaining between them. CDR3 sequence: CASSLAPGYLYEQYF. The CDR3 nucleotides read TGCGCCAGCAGCTTGGCCCCGGGGTATCTCTACGAGCAGTACTTC.

The chain couples TRBV30 to TRBJ2-2; TRBD2 matches at 7 bases. The junction had 11 bases not matched to a gene; V was cut back by 8 bases and J by 2 bases. The germline V gene has CDR1 GTSNPN and CDR2 SVGIG (reference sequence). This CDR3 spans 15 amino acids. Written as DNA, the CDR3 is TGTGCCCAAGATCGGGCTAGCGGCAACACCGGGGAGCTGTTTTTT. It specifies CAQDRASGNTGELFF.

A few counts support this clone. The rearrangement joins TRBV28 to TRBJ2-7, with D tentatively TRBD2 (5 bases). V lost 2 bases and J 1 base, leaving 15 bases between the germline ends. CDR1 is MDHEN, CDR2 SYDVKM, per germline. The CDR3 covers 16 residues. CDR3 amino acids: CASSLGRRSLSYEQYF. DNA of the CDR3: TGTGCCAGCAGTTTAGGGAGACGGAGTTTATCCTACGAGCAGTACTTC.

This chain connects TRBV15 to TRBJ2-5; 13 bases are shared with TRBD2. The V and J ends lost 0 bases and 2 bases, in that order; junction bases with no gene match: 9. This CDR3 spans 19 amino acids. CDR1 LNHNV and CDR2 YYDKDF come from the germline V gene (reference sequence). CDR3 sequence: CATSRDYGLAGALQETQYF. The CDR3 DNA reads as TGTGCCACCAGCAGAGATTATGGACTAGCGGGGGCCCTACAAGAGACCCAGTACTTC.

V usage is TRBV29-1 and J usage is TRBJ1-2; D gene uncertain. The V end was cut by 4 bases, the J end by 8 bases, with 14 bases between. The CDR3 covers 12 residues. Germline V gene data show CDR1 as SQVTM and CDR2 as ANQGSEA. The CDR3 here is CSVVADGVGYTF. CDR3 nucleotides: TGCAGCGTTGTAGCGGATGGGGTAGGCTACACCTTC.

The chain combines TRBV19 with TRBJ1-6; TRBD1 matches at 9 bases. The CDR3 sequence is 15 residues long. From germline, CDR1 is LNHDA and CDR2 SQIVND (reference sequence). Losses at the gene ends were 5 bases for V and 8 bases for J; bases not matched to a gene: 7. In DNA, the CDR3 is TGTGCCAGTAGTCTAACAGGGGGCAGGGATTCACCCCTCCACTTT. Amino acid sequence: CASSLTGGRDSPLHF.

Here the CDR3 reads CASSLVPGYYNEQFF. For the CDR3, the DNA is TGCGCCAGCAGCTTGGTTCCGGGTTACTACAATGAGCAGTTCTTC. The chain links TRBV5-1 to TRBJ2-1, with no clear D. This CDR3 comprises 15 residues. The V gene's germline CDR1 is SGHRS and CDR2 YFSETQ. Trimming pared 0 bases from V and 3 bases from J, leaving 10 bases between.

In the case of this clone: This specimen includes other DNA sequences encoding the same CDR3. The rearrangement uses TRBV5-1 and TRBJ2-2; 7 bases agree with TRBD2. J was trimmed by 0 bases and V by 2 bases; bases with no gene match: 1. CDR3 size: 15 residues. In germline, CDR1 is SGHRS, CDR2 YFSETQ. CDR3 sequence reads: CASSLAGPNTGELFF. Here the CDR3 DNA reads TGCGCCAGCAGCTTAGCGGGACCGAACACCGGGGAGCTGTTTTTT.